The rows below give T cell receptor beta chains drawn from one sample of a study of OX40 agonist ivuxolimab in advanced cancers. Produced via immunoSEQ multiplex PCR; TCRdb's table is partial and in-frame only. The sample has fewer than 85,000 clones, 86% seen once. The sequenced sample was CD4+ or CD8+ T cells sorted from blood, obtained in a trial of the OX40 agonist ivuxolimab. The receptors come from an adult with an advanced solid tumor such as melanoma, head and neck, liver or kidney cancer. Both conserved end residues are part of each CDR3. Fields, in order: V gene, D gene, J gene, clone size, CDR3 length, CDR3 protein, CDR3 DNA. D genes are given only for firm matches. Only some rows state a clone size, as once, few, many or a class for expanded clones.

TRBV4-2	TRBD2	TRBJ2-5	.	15	CASSQDRGGGETQYF	TGTGCCAGCAGCCAAGATCGGGGGGGCGGAGAGACCCAGTACTTC
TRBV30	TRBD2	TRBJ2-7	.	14	CAWGPGLGSYEQYF	TGTGCCTGGGGACCGGGACTAGGGTCCTACGAGCAGTACTTC
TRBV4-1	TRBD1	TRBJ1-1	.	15	CASSQDQGARTEAFF	TGCGCCAGCAGCCAAGACCAGGGGGCGCGGACTGAAGCTTTCTTT
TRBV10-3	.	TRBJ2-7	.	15	CAISEGVGSTYEQYF	TGTGCCATCAGTGAGGGGGTCGGAAGTACCTACGAGCAGTACTTC
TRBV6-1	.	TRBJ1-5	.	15	CASSGRLQGNQPQHF	TGTGCCAGCAGTGGGAGGCTACAGGGCAATCAGCCCCAGCATTTT
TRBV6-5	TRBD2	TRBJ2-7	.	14	CASSERGTKYEQYF	TGTGCCAGCAGCGAGCGGGGGACCAAATACGAGCAGTACTTC
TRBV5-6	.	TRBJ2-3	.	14	CASSAWGPRPTQYF	TGTGCCAGCAGCGCTTGGGGGCCGCGACCTACGCAGTATTTT
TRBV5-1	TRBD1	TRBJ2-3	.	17	CASSLSPSGTDTDTQYF	TGCGCCAGCAGCTTGTCGCCCTCCGGGACAGACACAGATACGCAGTATTTT
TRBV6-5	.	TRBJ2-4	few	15	CASSYSQGGKNIQYF	TGTGCCAGCAGTTACTCCCAGGGGGGGAAAAACATTCAGTACTTC
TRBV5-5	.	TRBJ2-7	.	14	CASSSRTQSYEQYF	TGTGCCAGCAGCTCTCGGACACAGTCCTACGAGCAGTACTTC
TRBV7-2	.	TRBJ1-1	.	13	CASSLRQNTEAFF	TGTGCCAGCAGCTTAAGGCAGAACACTGAAGCTTTCTTT
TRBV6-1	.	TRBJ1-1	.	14	CASSEGVANTEAFF	TGTGCCAGCAGTGAAGGGGTGGCGAACACTGAAGCTTTCTTT
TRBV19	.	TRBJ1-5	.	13	CASGYGGKQPQHF	TGTGCCAGTGGTTACGGGGGGAAGCAGCCCCAGCATTTT
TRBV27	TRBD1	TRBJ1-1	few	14	CASSFSGGGYEAFF	TGTGCCAGCAGTTTTTCAGGGGGGGGGTATGAAGCTTTCTTT
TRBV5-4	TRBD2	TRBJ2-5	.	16	CASSPGVAGGPETQYF	TGTGCCAGCAGCCCAGGGGTAGCGGGAGGGCCGGAGACCCAGTACTTC
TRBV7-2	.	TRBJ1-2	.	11	CASELNYGYTF	TGTGCCAGCGAACTTAACTATGGCTACACCTTC
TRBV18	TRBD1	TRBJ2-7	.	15	CASSPSLTGVNEQYF	TGTGCCAGCTCACCTTCCTTGACAGGGGTCAACGAGCAGTACTTC
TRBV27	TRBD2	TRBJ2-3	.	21	CASSSARGGDYVRLSTDTQYF	TGTGCCAGCAGTTCGGCGCGGGGGGGGGACTACGTAAGACTCAGCACAGATACGCAGTATTTT
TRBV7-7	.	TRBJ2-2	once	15	CASSRTGKNTGELFF	TGTGCCAGCAGCCGGACTGGAAAGAACACCGGGGAGCTGTTTTTT
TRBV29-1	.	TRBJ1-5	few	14	CSVVEGATDQPQHF	TGCAGCGTTGTAGAAGGGGCTACGGATCAGCCCCAGCATTTT
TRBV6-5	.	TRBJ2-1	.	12	CASGRLGGEQFF	TGTGCCAGCGGCCGGCTAGGAGGTGAGCAGTTCTTC
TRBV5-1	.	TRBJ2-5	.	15	CASSLAPGGRETQYF	TGCGCCAGCAGCTTGGCTCCGGGGGGCCGGGAGACCCAGTACTTC
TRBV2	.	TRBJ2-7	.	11	CASSVGLVAYF	TGTGCCAGCAGTGTGGGGCTAGTCGCCTACTTC
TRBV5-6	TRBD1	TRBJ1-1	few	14	CASRPTGGYTEAFF	TGTGCCAGCAGACCCACAGGGGGCTACACTGAAGCTTTCTTT
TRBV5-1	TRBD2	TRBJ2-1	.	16	CASTRLAGGSYNEQFF	TGCGCCAGCACCCGTCTGGCGGGAGGCTCCTACAATGAGCAGTTCTTC
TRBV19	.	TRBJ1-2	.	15	CASSIGVDWFYGYTF	TGTGCCAGTAGTATCGGGGTTGACTGGTTCTATGGCTACACCTTC
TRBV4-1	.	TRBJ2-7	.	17	CASRQVTTGIGSYEQYF	TGCGCCAGCAGGCAAGTGACCACAGGGATCGGGTCCTACGAGCAGTACTTC
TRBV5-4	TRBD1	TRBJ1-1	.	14	CASSITGVNTEAFF	TGTGCCAGCAGCATAACAGGGGTGAACACTGAAGCTTTCTTT
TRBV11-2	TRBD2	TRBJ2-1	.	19	CASSSLKPTSGRIRDEQFF	TGTGCCAGCAGCTCCCTCAAACCTACTAGCGGGAGGATTCGCGATGAGCAGTTCTTC